These 8 T cell receptor beta chains were sequenced from one sample in a study of blood T cell repertoires in COVID-19. The table came from immunoSEQ multiplex PCR; TCRdb's copy has only in-frame clones and leaves some out. Here the sample spans about 210,000 clones, just over 90% being singletons. Sequencing was done on a sample of peripheral blood. The receptors were sampled from a man aged 25 to 40 with acute or convalescent COVID-19.

V and J are TRBV7-9 and TRBJ2-5; TRBD2 aligns across 13 bases. V dropped 7 bases and J dropped 2; count of bases not matched to a gene: 7. The CDR3 is made up of 16 amino acids. Germline V gives CDR1 SEHNR, CDR2 FQNEAQ (reference sequence). CDR3 sequence reads: CASTSQGLAGQETQYF. The CDR3 DNA reads TGTGCCAGCACATCCCAGGGACTAGCGGGACAAGAGACCCAGTACTTC.

The chain couples TRBV11-2 to TRBJ2-1; 8 bases are a match to TRBD1. Per germline, CDR1 SGHAT and CDR2 FQNNGV. The CDR3 is 14 residues long. With V trimmed by 0 bases and J by 6 bases, 1 base remained unmatched. The CDR3 bases are TGTGCCAGCAGCTTAGACGGACAGGGCAATGAGCAGTTCTTC. Amino acids: CASSLDGQGNEQFF.

This chain connects TRBV11-1 to TRBJ2-7; TRBD1 agrees at 7 bases. This CDR3 is built from 15 residues. Germline V gene data show CDR1 as SGHAT and CDR2 as FQDESV (reference sequence). Trimming at V came to 3 bases and at J to 0 bases, leaving 5 bases not matched to a gene. DNA of the CDR3: TGTGCCAGCAGCTTTTCCGGGGACAGCTCCTACGAGCAGTACTTC. Its translation: CASSFSGDSSYEQYF.

The chain has TRBV3-1 (or the pseudogene TRBV3-2) and TRBJ2-3, with 11 bases that match TRBD2. The CDR3 loop spans 18 amino acids. Per germline, CDR1 LGHDT and CDR2 YNNKEL (reference sequence). V shed 0 bases and J 5 bases; nucleotides not matched to a gene: 10. CDR3 sequence reads: CASSQDWIAGGPVDTQYF. CDR3 sequence (DNA): TGTGCCAGCAGCCAAGACTGGATAGCGGGGGGGCCAGTAGATACGCAGTATTTT.

The sample holds one count of this clone. The chain couples TRBV4-2 to TRBJ2-5, with 14 nucleotides matching TRBD2. CDR1 LGHNA and CDR2 YNFKEQ come from the germline V gene. There are 18 residues in the CDR3. V lost 1 base, J lost 5 bases, and 9 bases stayed unmatched. The CDR3 region has the DNA TGTGCCAGCAGCCAAGCAGGGACTAGCGGGAGAGTGCCGGAGACCCAGTACTTC. Its translation is CASSQAGTSGRVPETQYF.

The rearrangement joins TRBV7-3 to TRBJ1-5; 9 bases are a match to TRBD1. The germline V gene has CDR1 SGHTA and CDR2 FQGTGA. V trimming: 5 bases; J trimming: 4 bases; junction bases outside the gene matches: 6. This CDR3 comprises 15 residues. CDR3 sequence reads: CASSVSGTGNQPQHF. The CDR3 DNA follows: TGTGCCAGCAGCGTCTCCGGGACAGGGAATCAGCCCCAGCATTTT.

J is TRBJ2-6 and V is TRBV24-1, with D possibly TRBD1 on 5 matching bases. This CDR3 has 15 residues. Germline lookup yields CDR1 KGHDR and CDR2 SFDVKD. V lost 6 bases to trimming and J lost 2 bases, with 10 bases between them. In nucleotides, the CDR3 is TGTGCCACCAGTCGGGCCAGGGCTGGGGCCAACGTCCTGACTTTC. It is translated as CATSRARAGANVLTF.

This chain links TRBV19 with TRBJ2-2; 11 nucleotides line up with TRBD2. There are 18 residues in the CDR3. The germline V gene encodes CDR1 LNHDA and CDR2 SQIVND (reference sequence). The ends lost 11 bases at V and 1 base at J; junction bases unmatched: 15. CDR3 coding DNA: TGTGCCGTGAAACCGGGACTAGCGGACTTTTTGAACACCGGGGAGCTGTTTTTT. The encoded protein is CAVKPGLADFLNTGELFF.